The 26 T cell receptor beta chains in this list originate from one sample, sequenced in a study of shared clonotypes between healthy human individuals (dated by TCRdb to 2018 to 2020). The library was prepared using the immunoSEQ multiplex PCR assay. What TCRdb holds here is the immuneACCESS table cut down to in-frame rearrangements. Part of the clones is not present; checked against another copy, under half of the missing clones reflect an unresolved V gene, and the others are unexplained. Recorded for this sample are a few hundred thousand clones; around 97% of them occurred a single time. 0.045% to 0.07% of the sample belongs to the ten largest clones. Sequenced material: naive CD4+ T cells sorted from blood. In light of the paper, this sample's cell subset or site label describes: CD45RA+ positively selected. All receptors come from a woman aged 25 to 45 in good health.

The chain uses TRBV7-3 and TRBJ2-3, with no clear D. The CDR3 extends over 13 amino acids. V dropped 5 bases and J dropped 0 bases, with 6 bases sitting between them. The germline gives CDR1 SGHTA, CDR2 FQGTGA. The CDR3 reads CASSPASTDTQYF. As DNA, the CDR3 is TGTGCCAGCAGCCCTGCGAGCACAGATACGCAGTATTTT.

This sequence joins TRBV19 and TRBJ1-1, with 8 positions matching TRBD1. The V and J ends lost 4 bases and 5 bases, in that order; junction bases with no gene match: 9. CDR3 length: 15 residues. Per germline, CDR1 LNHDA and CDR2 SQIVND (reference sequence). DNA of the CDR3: TGTGCCAGTAGTAATAGACAGGGGCGGAAGACTGAAGCTTTCTTT. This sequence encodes CASSNRQGRKTEAFF.

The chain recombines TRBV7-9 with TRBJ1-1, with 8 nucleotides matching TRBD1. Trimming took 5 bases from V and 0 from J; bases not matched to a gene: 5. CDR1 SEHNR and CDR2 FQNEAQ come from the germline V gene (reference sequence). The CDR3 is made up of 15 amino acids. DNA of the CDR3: TGTGCCAGCAGCAGGGGGACAGGTATGAACACTGAAGCTTTCTTT. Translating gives CASSRGTGMNTEAFF.

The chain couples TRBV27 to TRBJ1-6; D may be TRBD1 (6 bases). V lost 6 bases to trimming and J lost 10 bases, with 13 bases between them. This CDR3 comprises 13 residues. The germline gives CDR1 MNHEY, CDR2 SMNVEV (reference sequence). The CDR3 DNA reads TGTGCCAGCAGCAAGCCAGGGGTCTCACCCCTCCACTTT. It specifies CASSKPGVSPLHF.

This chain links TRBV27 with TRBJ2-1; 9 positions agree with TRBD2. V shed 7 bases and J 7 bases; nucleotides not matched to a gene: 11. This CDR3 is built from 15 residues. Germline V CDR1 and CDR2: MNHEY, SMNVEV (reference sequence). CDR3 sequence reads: CASKLRREGLNEQFF. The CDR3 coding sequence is TGTGCCAGCAAATTACGGCGGGAGGGCCTGAATGAGCAGTTCTTC.

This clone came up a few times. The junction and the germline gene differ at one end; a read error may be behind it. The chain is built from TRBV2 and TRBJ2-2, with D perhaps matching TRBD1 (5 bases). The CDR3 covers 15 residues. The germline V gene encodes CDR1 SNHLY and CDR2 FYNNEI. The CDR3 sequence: CASREDSVPTGELFF. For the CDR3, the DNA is TGTGCCAGCAGAGAAGACAGCGTACCGACCGGGGAGCTGTTTTTT.

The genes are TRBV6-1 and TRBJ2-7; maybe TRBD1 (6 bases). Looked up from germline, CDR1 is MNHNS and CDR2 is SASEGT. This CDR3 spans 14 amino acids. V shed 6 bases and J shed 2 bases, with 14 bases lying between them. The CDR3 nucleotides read TGTGCCAGCAGCCCCCAGGGGTTGGCCTACGAGCAGTACTTC. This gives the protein CASSPQGLAYEQYF.

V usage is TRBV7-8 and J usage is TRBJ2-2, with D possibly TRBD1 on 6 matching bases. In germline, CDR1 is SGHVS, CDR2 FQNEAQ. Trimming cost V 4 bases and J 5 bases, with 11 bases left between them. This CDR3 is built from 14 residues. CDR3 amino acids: CASSSGTPTGELFF. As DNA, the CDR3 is TGTGCCAGCAGCTCCGGGACACCTACCGGGGAGCTGTTTTTT.

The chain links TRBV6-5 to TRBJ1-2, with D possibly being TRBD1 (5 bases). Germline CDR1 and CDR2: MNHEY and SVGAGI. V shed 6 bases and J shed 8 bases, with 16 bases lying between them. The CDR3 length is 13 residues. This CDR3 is CASRSGGIRGYTF. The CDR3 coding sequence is TGTGCCAGCAGGTCCGGGGGGATTCGAGGCTACACCTTC.

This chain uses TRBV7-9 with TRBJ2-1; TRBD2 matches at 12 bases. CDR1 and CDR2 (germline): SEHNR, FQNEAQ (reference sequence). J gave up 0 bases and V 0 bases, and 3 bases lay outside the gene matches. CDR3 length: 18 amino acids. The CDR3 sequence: CASSLAQTSGSSYNEQFF. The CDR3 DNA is TGTGCCAGCAGCTTAGCGCAGACTAGCGGGAGCTCCTACAATGAGCAGTTCTTC.

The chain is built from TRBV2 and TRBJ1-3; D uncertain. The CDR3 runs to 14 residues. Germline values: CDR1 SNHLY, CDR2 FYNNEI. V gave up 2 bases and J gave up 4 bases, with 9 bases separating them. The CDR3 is CASSEMDSGNTIYF. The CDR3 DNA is TGTGCCAGCAGTGAAATGGACTCGGGAAACACCATATATTTT. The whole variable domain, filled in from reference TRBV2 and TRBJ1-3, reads EPEVTQTPSHQVTQMGQEVILRCVPISNHLYFYWYRQILGQKVEFLVSFYNNEISEKSEIFDDQFSVERPDGSNFTLKIRSTKLEDSAMYFCASSEMDSGNTIYFGEGSWLTVV.

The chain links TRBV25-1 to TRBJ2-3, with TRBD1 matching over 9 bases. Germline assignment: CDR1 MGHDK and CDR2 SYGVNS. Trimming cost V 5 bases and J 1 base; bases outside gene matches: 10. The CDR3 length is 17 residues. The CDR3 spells CASSFLPQGARTDTQYF. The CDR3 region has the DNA TGTGCCAGCAGTTTCCTCCCACAGGGGGCACGCACAGATACGCAGTATTTT.

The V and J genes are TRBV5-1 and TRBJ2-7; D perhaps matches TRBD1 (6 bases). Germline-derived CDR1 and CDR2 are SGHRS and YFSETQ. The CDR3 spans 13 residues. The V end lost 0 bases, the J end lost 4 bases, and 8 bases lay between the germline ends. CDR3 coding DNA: TGCGCCAGCAGCTTGGGGACAGATTACGAGCAGTACTTC. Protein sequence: CASSLGTDYEQYF.

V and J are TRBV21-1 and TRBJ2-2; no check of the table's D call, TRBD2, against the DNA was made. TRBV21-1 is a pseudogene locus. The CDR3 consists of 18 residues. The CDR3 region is CASSKEGSGRETTGELFF. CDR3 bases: TGTGCCAGCAGCAAAGAAGGTAGCGGGAGGGAAACGACCGGGGAGCTGTTTTTT.

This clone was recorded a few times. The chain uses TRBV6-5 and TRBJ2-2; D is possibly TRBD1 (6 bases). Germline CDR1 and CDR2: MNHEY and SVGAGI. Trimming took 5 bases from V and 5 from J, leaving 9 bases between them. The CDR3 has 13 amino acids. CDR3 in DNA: TGTGCCAGCAGTCAGGGGTGGACCGGGGAGCTGTTTTTT. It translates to CASSQGWTGELFF.

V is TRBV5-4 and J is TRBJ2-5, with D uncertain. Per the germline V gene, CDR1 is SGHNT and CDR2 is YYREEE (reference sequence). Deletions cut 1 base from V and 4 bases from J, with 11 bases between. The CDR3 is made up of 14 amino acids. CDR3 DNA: TGTGCCAGCAGCTTGTCCCTCACGGGAGAGACCCAGTACTTC. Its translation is CASSLSLTGETQYF.

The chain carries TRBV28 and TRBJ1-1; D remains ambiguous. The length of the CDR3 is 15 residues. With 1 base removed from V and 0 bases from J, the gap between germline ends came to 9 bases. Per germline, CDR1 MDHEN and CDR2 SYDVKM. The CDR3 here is CASSLLRSVNTEAFF. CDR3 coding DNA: TGTGCCAGCAGTTTATTAAGGTCAGTGAACACTGAAGCTTTCTTT.

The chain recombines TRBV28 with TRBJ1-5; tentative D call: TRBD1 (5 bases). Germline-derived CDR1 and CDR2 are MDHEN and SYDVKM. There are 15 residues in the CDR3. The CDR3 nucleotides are TGTGCTTCGAGACGACAGCCTTCTAGCAATCAGCCCCAGCATTTT. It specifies CASRRQPSSNQPQHF.

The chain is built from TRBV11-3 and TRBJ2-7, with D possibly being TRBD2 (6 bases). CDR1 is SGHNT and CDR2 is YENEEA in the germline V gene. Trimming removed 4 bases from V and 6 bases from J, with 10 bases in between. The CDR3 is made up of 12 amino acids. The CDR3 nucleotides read TGTGCCAGCAGCTCGACTAGGACCGAGCAGTACTTC. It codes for CASSSTRTEQYF.

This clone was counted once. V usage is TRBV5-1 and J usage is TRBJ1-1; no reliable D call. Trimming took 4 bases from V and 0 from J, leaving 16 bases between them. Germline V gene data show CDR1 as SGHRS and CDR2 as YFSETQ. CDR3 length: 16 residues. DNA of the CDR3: TGCGCCAGCAGCCCCGCAGTAGGGCAGCTGAACACTGAAGCTTTCTTT. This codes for CASSPAVGQLNTEAFF.

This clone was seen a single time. As DNA, the CDR3 is TGTGCCAGCAGCCGTCAAGCGGGAGTGATGTACAATGAGCAGTTCTTC. This encodes CASSRQAGVMYNEQFF. This chain links TRBV14 with TRBJ2-1; TRBD2 matches at 8 bases. The CDR3 sequence is 16 residues long. The germline V gene encodes CDR1 SGHDN and CDR2 FVKESK. V shed 4 bases, J shed 4 bases, and the junction held 9 bases outside the gene matches.

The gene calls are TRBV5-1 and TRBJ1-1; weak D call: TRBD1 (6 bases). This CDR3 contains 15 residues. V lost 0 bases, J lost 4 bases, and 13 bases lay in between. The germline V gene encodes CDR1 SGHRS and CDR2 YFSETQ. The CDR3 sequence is CASSLEVGGGTEAFF. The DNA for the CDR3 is TGCGCCAGCAGCTTGGAAGTGGGGGGCGGCACTGAAGCTTTCTTT.

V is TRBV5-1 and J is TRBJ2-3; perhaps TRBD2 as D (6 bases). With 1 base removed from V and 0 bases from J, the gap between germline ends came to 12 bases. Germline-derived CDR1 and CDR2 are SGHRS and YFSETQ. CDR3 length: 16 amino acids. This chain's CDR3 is CASSLKRASSTDTQYF. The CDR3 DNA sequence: TGCGCCAGCAGCTTGAAGCGGGCCTCTAGCACAGATACGCAGTATTTT.

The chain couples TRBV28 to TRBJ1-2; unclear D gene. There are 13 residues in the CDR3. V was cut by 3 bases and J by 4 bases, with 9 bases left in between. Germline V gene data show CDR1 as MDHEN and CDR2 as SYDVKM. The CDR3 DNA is TGTGCCAGCAGTTTTAGGGATGTCTATGGCTACACCTTC. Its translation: CASSFRDVYGYTF.

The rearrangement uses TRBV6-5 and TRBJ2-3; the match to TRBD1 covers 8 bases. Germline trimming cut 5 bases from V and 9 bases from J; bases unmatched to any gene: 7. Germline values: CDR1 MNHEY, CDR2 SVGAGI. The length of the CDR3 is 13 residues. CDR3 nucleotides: TGTGCCAGCAGTGAACGGACAGGGAGGACGCAGTATTTT. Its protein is CASSERTGRTQYF.

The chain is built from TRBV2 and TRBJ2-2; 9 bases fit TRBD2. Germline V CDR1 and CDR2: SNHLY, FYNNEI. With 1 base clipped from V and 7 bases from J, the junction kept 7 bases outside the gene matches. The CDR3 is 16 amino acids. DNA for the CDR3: TGTGCCAGCAGTGAAGAGGTAGCGGGAGTGGTCGGGGAGCTGTTTTTT. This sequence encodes CASSEEVAGVVGELFF.